The sequence of this T cell receptor beta chain was determined in a study of CD8 T cells in ankylosing spondylitis. Overall study results and limits: Researchers reportedly found disease-linked clones significantly enriched in matched ankylosing spondylitis synovial fluid. Some motif variants had been reported before (in reactive arthritis synovial fluid and blood). Clones linked with disease were CD8+ and fairly uncommon in the peripheral blood. Seemingly distinctive of ankylosing spondylitis blood was a TCR beta motif formed by eight highly homologous variants.

Researchers built TCR beta libraries using quantitative 5'-RACE with molecular barcodes. Using its own MiXCR run on the 5' RACE reads, TCRdb lists one record per CDR3 protein. The data show under 550,000 distinct CDR3 sequences, roughly a quarter seen once. As to this clonotype: Antigen: not known.

Germline V gene lookup returns CDR1 SGHRS and CDR2 YFSETQ. V lost 4 bases to trimming and J lost 4 bases, with 12 bases between them. The CDR3 runs to 14 residues. V is TRBV5-1 and J is TRBJ2-1; tentatively, D is TRBD1 or TRBD2 (6 bases each). The TCR originated in a male donor with ankylosing spondylitis. Sequenced: blood, either unsorted or a sorted T cell fraction (not recorded which). The CDR3 here is CASSPGADYNEQFF. The CDR3 DNA follows: TGCGCCAGCAGCCCGGGGGCAGATTACAATGAGCAGTTCTTC.